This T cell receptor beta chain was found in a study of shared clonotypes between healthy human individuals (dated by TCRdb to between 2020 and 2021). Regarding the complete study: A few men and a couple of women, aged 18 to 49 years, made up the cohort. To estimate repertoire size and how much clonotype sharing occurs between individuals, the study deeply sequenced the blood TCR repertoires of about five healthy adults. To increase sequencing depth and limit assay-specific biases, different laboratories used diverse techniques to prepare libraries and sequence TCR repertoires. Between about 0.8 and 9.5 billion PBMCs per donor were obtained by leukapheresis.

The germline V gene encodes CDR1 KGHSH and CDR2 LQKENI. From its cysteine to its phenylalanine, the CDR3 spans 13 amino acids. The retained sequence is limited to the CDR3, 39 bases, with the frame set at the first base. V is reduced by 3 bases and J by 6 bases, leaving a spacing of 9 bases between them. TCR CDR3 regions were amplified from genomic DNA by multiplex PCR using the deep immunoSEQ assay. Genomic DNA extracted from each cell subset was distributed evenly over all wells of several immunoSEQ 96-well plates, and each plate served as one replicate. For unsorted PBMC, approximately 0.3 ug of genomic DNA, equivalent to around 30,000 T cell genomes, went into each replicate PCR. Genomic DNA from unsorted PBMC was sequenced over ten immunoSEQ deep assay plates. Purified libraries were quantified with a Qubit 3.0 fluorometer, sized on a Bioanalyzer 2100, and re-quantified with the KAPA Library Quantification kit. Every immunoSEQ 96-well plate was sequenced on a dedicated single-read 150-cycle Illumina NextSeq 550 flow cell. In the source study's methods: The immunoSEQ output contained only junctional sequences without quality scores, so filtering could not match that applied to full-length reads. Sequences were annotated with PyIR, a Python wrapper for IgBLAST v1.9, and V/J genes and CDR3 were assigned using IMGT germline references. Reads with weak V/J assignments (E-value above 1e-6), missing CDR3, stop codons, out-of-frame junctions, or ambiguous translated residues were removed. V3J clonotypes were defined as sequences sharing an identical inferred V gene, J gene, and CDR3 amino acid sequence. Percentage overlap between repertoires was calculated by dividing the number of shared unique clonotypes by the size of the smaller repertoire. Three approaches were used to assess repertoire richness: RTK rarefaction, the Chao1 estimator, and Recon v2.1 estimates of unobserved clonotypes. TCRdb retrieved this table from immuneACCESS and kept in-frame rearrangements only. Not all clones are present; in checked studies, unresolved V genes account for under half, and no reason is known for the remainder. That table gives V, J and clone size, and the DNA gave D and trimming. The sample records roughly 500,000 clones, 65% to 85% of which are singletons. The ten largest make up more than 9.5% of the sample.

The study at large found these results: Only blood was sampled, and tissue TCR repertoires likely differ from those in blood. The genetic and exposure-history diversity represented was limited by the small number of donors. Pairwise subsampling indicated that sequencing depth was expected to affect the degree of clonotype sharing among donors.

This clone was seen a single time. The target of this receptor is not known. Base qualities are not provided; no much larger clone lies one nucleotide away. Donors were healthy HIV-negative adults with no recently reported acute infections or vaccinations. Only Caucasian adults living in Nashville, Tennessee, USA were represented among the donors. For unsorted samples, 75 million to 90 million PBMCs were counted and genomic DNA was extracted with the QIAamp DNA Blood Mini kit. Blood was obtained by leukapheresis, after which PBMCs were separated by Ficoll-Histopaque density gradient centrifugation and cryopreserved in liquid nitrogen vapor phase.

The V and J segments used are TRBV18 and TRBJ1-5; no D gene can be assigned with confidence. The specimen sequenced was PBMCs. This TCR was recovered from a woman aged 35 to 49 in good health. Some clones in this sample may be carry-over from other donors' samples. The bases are TGTGCCAGCTCACCGGGAATCGGTCAGCCCCAGCATTTT. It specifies CASSPGIGQPQHF. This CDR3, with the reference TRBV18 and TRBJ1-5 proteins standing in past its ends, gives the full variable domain NAGVMQNPRHLVRRRGQEARLRCSPMKGHSHVYWYRQLPEEGLKFMVYLQKENIIDESGMPKERFSAEFPKEGPSILRIQQVVRGDSAAYFCASSPGIGQPQHFGDGTRLSIL.